These 31 T cell receptor beta chains came from one sample sequenced in a study of T cell repertoires in cytomegalovirus infection. MiXCR, run by TCRdb on the reads, gives a single entry per CDR3 protein. The sample lists hundreds of thousands of distinct CDR3 sequences, 25% to 30% occurring once. No antigen has been identified for these receptors. The material sequenced was cultured PBMCs, taken from culture after CMV antigen stimulation. Receptors originate from a human donor in good health (CMV status not recorded). Some clones in this sample may be carry-over from other donors' samples.

The J gene is TRBJ2-2, the V gene TRBV7-3; 10 bases fit TRBD1. The CDR3 totals 16 residues. The trim removed 4 bases at V and 3 bases at J, leaving 5 bases unmatched. Looked up from germline, CDR1 is SGHTA and CDR2 is FQGTGA. The CDR3 is CASSYRQGADTGELFF. DNA for the CDR3: TGTGCCAGCAGCTACCGACAGGGGGCGGACACCGGGGAGCTGTTTTTT.

V usage is TRBV6-5 and J usage is TRBJ1-1; no firm D call. Per germline, CDR1 MNHEY and CDR2 SVGAGI. V shed 6 bases and J shed 4 bases, with 12 bases lying between them. The CDR3 is 13 amino acids. The CDR3 DNA is TGTGCCAGCAGCCAGCCACGGGGCACTGAAGCTTTCTTT. Translating gives CASSQPRGTEAFF.

This clonotype was seen more than once but under ten times. This chain's CDR3 is CASSQDKTRGNIQYF. In DNA, the CDR3 is TGCGCCAGCAGCCAAGATAAGACCAGAGGAAACATTCAGTACTTC. The chain couples TRBV4-1 to TRBJ2-4; no reliable D call. There are 15 residues in the CDR3. CDR1 and CDR2 (germline): MGHRA, YSYEKL. Trimming took 0 bases from V and 6 from J, leaving 12 bases between them.

V usage is TRBV10-3 and J usage is TRBJ2-7; 8 bases are shared with TRBD2. The CDR3 loop spans 14 amino acids. Per the germline V gene, CDR1 is ENHRY and CDR2 is SYGVKD. The V segment lost 0 bases and the J segment 8 bases; nucleotides outside the gene matches: 6. Here the CDR3 DNA reads TGTGCCATCAGTGAGTCTAGCGGGACGCTCAAGCAGTACTTC. The encoded protein is CAISESSGTLKQYF.

This clonotype was counted once. The rearrangement uses TRBV18 and TRBJ2-1; weak D call: TRBD2 (7 bases). The CDR3 sequence is 16 residues long. The V gene lost 3 bases and the J gene lost 3 bases, with 15 bases spanning the gap. CDR1 is KGHSH and CDR2 is LQKENI in the germline V gene. CDR3 in DNA: TGTGCCAGCTCACCCCCCGGGGGGCGCGACTACAATGAGCAGTTCTTC. Amino acids: CASSPPGGRDYNEQFF.

The gene calls are TRBV19 and TRBJ1-1; a possible D gene is TRBD1 (5 bases). V lost 11 bases and J lost 1, with 17 bases in between. The CDR3 covers 14 residues. The germline CDR1 and CDR2 sequences are LNHDA and SQIVND (reference sequence). The CDR3 DNA sequence: TGTGCCCCGACGCCGGGACGGAGGAACACTGAAGCTTTCTTT. Residues: CAPTPGRRNTEAFF.

This clonotype was counted a single time. The chain recombines TRBV5-8 with TRBJ2-2; 14 nucleotides align to TRBD2. V trimming: 1 base; J trimming: 3 bases; junction bases outside the gene matches: 2. Germline V lookup: CDR1 SGHTS, CDR2 YDEGEE. The CDR3 sequence is 17 residues long. CDR3 sequence reads: CASSLWTSGRYTGELFF. The CDR3, as DNA: TGTGCCAGCAGCTTGTGGACTAGCGGGAGGTACACCGGGGAGCTGTTTTTT.

This chain connects TRBV6-6 to TRBJ1-3; a possible D gene is TRBD1 (6 bases). The CDR3 contains 14 residues. Germline lookup yields CDR1 MNHNY and CDR2 SVGAGI (reference sequence). Trimming removed 6 bases from V and 3 bases from J, with 12 bases in between. The CDR3 coding sequence is TGTGCCAGCAGCTCAACAGGGAATGGAAACACCATATATTTT. Its translation is CASSSTGNGNTIYF.

This clonotype appeared many times. V and J are TRBV7-8 and TRBJ1-6; D perhaps matches TRBD1 (5 bases). The CDR3 runs to 17 residues. The V gene's germline CDR1 is SGHVS and CDR2 FQNEAQ. Trimming took off 4 bases at V and 7 bases at J, with 20 bases between the two ends. CDR3 nucleotide sequence: TGTGCCAGCAGCTCTTTAACCCGCAGGGAAGGAAATTCACCCCTCCACTTT. Its translation is CASSSLTRREGNSPLHF.

The rearrangement uses TRBV7-2 and TRBJ2-2, with 13 bases matching TRBD2. The V and J ends lost 1 base and 10 bases, in that order; junction bases with no gene match: 6. Germline V lookup: CDR1 SGHTA, CDR2 FQGNSA. The CDR3 covers 16 residues. CDR3 DNA sequence: TGTGCCAGCAGCTTAGGGCGACTAGCGGGGGGATCGGAGCTGTTTTTT. It yields the protein CASSLGRLAGGSELFF.

This rearrangement joins TRBV5-4 to TRBJ2-1; 10 bases match TRBD1. The V and J ends lost 0 bases and 6 bases, in that order; junction bases with no gene match: 3. Germline-derived CDR1 and CDR2 are SGHNT and YYREEE (reference sequence). The CDR3 runs 15 residues. The CDR3 bases are TGTGCCAGCAGCTTGGTGGGACAGGGGTTCAATGAGCAGTTCTTC. It codes for CASSLVGQGFNEQFF.

V and J are TRBV20-1 and TRBJ1-3; D ambiguous. There are 13 residues in the CDR3. Germline V gene sequence: CDR1 DFQATT, CDR2 SNEGSKA (reference sequence). V was cut by 5 bases and J by 0 bases, with 8 bases left in between. The CDR3: CSAGDNSGNTIYF. The DNA of the CDR3 is TGCAGTGCTGGGGATAACTCTGGAAACACCATATATTTT.

This clonotype was counted a single time. This rearrangement joins TRBV19 to TRBJ2-3, with 9 bases identical to TRBD2. The CDR3 extends over 15 amino acids. The J segment lost 13 bases and the V segment lost 2 bases, leaving 13 bases of the junction unmatched. Germline CDR1 and CDR2: LNHDA and SQIVND (reference sequence). The CDR3 sequence: CASSISRQRGATEYF. In DNA form, the CDR3 reads TGTGCCAGTAGTATAAGTCGCCAGCGGGGGGCCACAGAGTATTTT.

The J gene is TRBJ2-3, the V gene TRBV18, with a possible D match to TRBD2 (6 bases). Germline CDR1 and CDR2: KGHSH and LQKENI. CDR3 length: 16 residues. Trimming removed 0 bases from V and 5 bases from J, with 15 bases in between. The CDR3 region is CASSPPGGIRGDTQYF. The CDR3 nucleotides are TGTGCCAGCTCACCACCGGGCGGGATTAGGGGAGATACGCAGTATTTT.

This chain's CDR3 is CASRNDRGGHNSEQYF. CDR3 bases: TGTGCCAGCCGTAACGACAGAGGCGGCCACAATTCCGAGCAGTACTTC. This chain joins TRBV27 and TRBJ2-7, with a tentative D call TRBD1 (5 bases). The germline V gene encodes CDR1 MNHEY and CDR2 SMNVEV (reference sequence). CDR3 length: 16 residues. Trimming left V 8 bases short and J 6 bases short, with 26 bases between.

At least ten counts were recorded for this clonotype. V gene TRBV12-3 or TRBV12-4 combines with J gene TRBJ2-2; D not certain. The ends were cut back, 6 bases at V and 2 bases at J, with 4 bases in the middle. CDR3 length: 12 amino acids. The CDR3 loop reads CASRPNTGELFF. The CDR3 DNA reads as TGTGCCAGCAGACCTAACACCGGGGAGCTGTTTTTT.

The CDR3 here is CASSLDRSLDTQYF. The CDR3 nucleotides read TGTGCCAGCAGCCTGGACAGGAGCCTAGATACGCAGTATTTT. This rearrangement joins TRBV6-6 to TRBJ2-3; 7 bases align to TRBD1. The CDR3 is 14 amino acids. Germline V gives CDR1 MNHNY, CDR2 SVGAGI (reference sequence). V shed 6 bases and J 5 bases; nucleotides not matched to a gene: 8.

A few counts support this clonotype. This chain links TRBV11-3 with TRBJ2-3; TRBD2 might be the D (6 bases). The germline V gene has CDR1 SGHNT and CDR2 YENEEA. V gave up 2 bases and J gave up 5 bases, with 17 bases separating them. The CDR3 is 16 amino acids. The CDR3 DNA sequence: TGTGCCAGCAGCTTATCCGGGGGACCTTCTGGAGATACGCAGTATTTT. It specifies CASSLSGGPSGDTQYF. The full variable domain, in which reference TRBV11-3 and TRBJ2-3 provide the parts outside the CDR3, is EAGVVQSPRYKIIEKKQPVAFWCNPISGHNTLYWYLQNLGQGPELLIRYENEEAVDDSQLPKDRFSAERLKGVDSTLKIQPAELGDSAVYLCASSLSGGPSGDTQYFGPGTRLTVL.

This clonotype was seen more than once but under ten times. The genes are TRBV7-6 and TRBJ2-5; TRBD1 matches at 9 bases. Germline V gene sequence: CDR1 SGHVS, CDR2 FNYEAQ. J gave up 5 bases and V 5 bases, and 12 bases lay outside the gene matches. The CDR3 spans 16 residues. The CDR3 DNA reads as TGTGCCAGCAGCCCCAGGGGACAGGGAGGGCTCGAGACCCAGTACTTC. The encoded protein is CASSPRGQGGLETQYF.

The gene calls are TRBV5-1 and TRBJ2-7; TRBD2 matches 9 bases. Germline values: CDR1 SGHRS, CDR2 YFSETQ. The CDR3 totals 19 residues. The ends lost 2 bases at V and 3 bases at J; junction bases unmatched: 18. The CDR3 loop reads CASSFIGVAGGPRVYEQYF. As DNA, the CDR3 is TGCGCCAGCAGCTTCATTGGTGTGGCGGGAGGGCCGAGAGTCTACGAGCAGTACTTC.

This chain uses TRBV7-9 with TRBJ2-3; 15 bases are a match to TRBD2. Germline loops: CDR1 SEHNR, CDR2 FQNEAQ (reference sequence). The CDR3 loop spans 21 amino acids. Trimming cost V 4 bases and J 2 bases; bases outside gene matches: 16. CDR3 in amino acids: CASSYTTIGTSGRIITDTQYF. The CDR3 nucleotides read TGTGCCAGCAGCTACACCACCATTGGGACTAGCGGGAGGATTATCACAGATACGCAGTATTTT. The full variable domain, with the rest looked up from reference TRBV7-9 and TRBJ2-3, is DTGVSQNPRHKITKRGQNVTFRCDPISEHNRLYWYRQTLGQGPEFLTYFQNEAQLEKSRLLSDRFSAERPKGSFSTLEIQRTEQGDSAMYLCASSYTTIGTSGRIITDTQYFGPGTRLTVL.

This clonotype came up a few times. This chain joins TRBV19 and TRBJ1-1, with D perhaps matching TRBD1 (5 bases). V was shortened by 5 bases and J by 1 base, with 14 bases between the two germline ends. Germline assignment: CDR1 LNHDA and CDR2 SQIVND (reference sequence). This CDR3 is 15 amino acids long. The chain's CDR3 is CASSPGGRANTEAFF. The CDR3 nucleotides read TGTGCCAGTAGTCCGGGGGGGAGGGCGAACACTGAAGCTTTCTTT.

This clonotype has a handful of counts. V gene TRBV6-1 combines with J gene TRBJ2-3; the D is unclear. The CDR3 has 14 residues. In germline, CDR1 is MNHNS, CDR2 SASEGT. The germline V and J ends were trimmed by 0 bases and 0 bases, with 4 bases remaining between them. The CDR3 DNA sequence: TGTGCCAGCAGTGAAGCCCACAGCACAGATACGCAGTATTTT. Its protein is CASSEAHSTDTQYF.

The J gene is TRBJ1-2, the V gene TRBV6-2 or TRBV6-3, with unresolved D. This CDR3 is built from 14 residues. Deletions cut 5 bases from V and 4 bases from J, with 14 bases between. Germline V gene lookup returns CDR1 MNHEY and CDR2 SVGEGT. CDR3 protein: CASSPLTVLYGYTF. As DNA, the CDR3 is TGTGCCAGCAGTCCCTTAACAGTTCTCTATGGCTACACCTTC.

The table lists this clonotype with a few counts. CDR3 loop: CASSARTATSGNTIYF. The CDR3 nucleotides are TGTGCCAGCAGCGCGCGGACAGCGACCTCTGGAAACACCATATATTTT. This chain uses TRBV11-2 with TRBJ1-3; possible D gene TRBD1, 6 bases. Trimming pared 5 bases from V and 0 bases from J, leaving 14 bases between. The CDR3 has 16 amino acids. Germline values: CDR1 SGHAT, CDR2 FQNNGV.

V gene TRBV5-6 combines with J gene TRBJ1-5; possibly TRBD1 for D (5 bases). With 2 bases removed from V and 3 bases from J, the gap between germline ends came to 12 bases. This CDR3 contains 15 residues. The germline V gene encodes CDR1 SGHDT and CDR2 YYEEEE. Here the CDR3 DNA reads TGTGCCAGCAGCTTCTTTGACAGACCCAATCAGCCCCAGCATTTT. Encoded protein: CASSFFDRPNQPQHF.

Comments on this clonotype: Relative to the germline gene, one junction end is altered; a read error may explain this. The chain couples TRBV7-6 to TRBJ2-1, with no clear D. The germline gives CDR1 SGHVS, CDR2 FNYEAQ. This CDR3 is 13 amino acids long. The CDR3 region has the DNA TGTGCCAGCGGCTTCGATCTTGCCGATGAGCAGTTCTTC. Translated, it gives CASGFDLADEQFF.

This clonotype was found many times. The genes are TRBV7-8 and TRBJ1-1; D gene unclear. The ends were cut back, 5 bases at V and 4 bases at J, with 11 bases in the middle. Germline loops: CDR1 SGHVS, CDR2 FQNEAQ. This CDR3 spans 13 amino acids. The CDR3 sequence: CASSPYLGTEAFF. CDR3 coding DNA: TGTGCCAGCAGCCCTTACTTGGGCACTGAAGCTTTCTTT.

There are a few counts of this clonotype. V usage is TRBV20-1 and J usage is TRBJ1-4; the D is unclear. The CDR3 is made up of 13 amino acids. V dropped 4 bases and J dropped 8 bases, with 14 bases sitting between them. Germline loops: CDR1 DFQATT, CDR2 SNEGSKA (reference sequence). In DNA form, the CDR3 reads TGCAGTGCTAACACTGTATCCGCCGAAAAACTGTTTTTT. Translating gives CSANTVSAEKLFF.

This clonotype came up many times. This chain uses TRBV18 with TRBJ1-1, with 7 bases aligning to TRBD1. CDR3 length equals 14 residues. The germline V gene has CDR1 KGHSH and CDR2 LQKENI. Trimming cost V 2 bases and J 8 bases; bases outside gene matches: 8. The CDR3 protein is CASSPAITGAEAFF. The DNA of the CDR3 is TGTGCCAGCTCACCAGCTATAACAGGGGCCGAAGCTTTCTTT.

This clonotype was counted only a few times. The rearrangement uses TRBV20-1 and TRBJ2-5; unclear D gene. The CDR3 sequence is 12 residues long. V lost 6 bases, J lost 2 bases, and 10 bases lay in between. Germline assignment: CDR1 DFQATT and CDR2 SNEGSKA (reference sequence). DNA of the CDR3: TGCAGTGCCAAGAAACTTCAAGAGACCCAGTACTTC. It yields the protein CSAKKLQETQYF.